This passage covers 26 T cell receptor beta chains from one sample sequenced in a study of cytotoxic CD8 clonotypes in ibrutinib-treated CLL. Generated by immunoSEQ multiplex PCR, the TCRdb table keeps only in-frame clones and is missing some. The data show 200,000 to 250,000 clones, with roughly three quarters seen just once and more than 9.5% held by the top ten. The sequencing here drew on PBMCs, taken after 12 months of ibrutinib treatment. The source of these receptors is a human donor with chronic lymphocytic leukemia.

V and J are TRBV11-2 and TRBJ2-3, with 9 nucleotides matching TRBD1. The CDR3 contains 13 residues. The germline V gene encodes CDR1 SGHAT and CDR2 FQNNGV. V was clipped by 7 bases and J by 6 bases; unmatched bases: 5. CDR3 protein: CASTDRGGDTQYF. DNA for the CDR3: TGTGCCAGCACGGACAGGGGTGGGGATACGCAGTATTTT.

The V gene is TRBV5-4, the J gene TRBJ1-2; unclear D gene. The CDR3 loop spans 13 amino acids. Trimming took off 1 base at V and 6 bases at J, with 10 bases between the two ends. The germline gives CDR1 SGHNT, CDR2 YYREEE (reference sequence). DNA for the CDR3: TGTGCCAGCAGCTTGTCGGGTACGGATGGCTACACCTTC. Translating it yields CASSLSGTDGYTF.

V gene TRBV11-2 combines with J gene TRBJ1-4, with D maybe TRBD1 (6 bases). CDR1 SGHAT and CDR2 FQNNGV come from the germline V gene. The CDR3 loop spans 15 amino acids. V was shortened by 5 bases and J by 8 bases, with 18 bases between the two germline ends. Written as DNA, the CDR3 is TGTGCCAGCAGCCCCAGGCAGGGGTACGGAGAAAAACTGTTTTTT. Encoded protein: CASSPRQGYGEKLFF.

CDR3 sequence reads: CATSRGVEGRGVNTEAFF. The CDR3 DNA reads as TGTGCCACCAGCAGAGGGGTTGAAGGTCGGGGGGTGAACACTGAAGCTTTCTTT. The V call is TRBV15, the J call TRBJ1-1, with a possible D match to TRBD1 (5 bases). The ends were cut back, 1 base at V and 0 bases at J, with 18 bases in the middle. CDR1 and CDR2 (germline): LNHNV, YYDKDF (reference sequence). This CDR3 has 18 amino acids.

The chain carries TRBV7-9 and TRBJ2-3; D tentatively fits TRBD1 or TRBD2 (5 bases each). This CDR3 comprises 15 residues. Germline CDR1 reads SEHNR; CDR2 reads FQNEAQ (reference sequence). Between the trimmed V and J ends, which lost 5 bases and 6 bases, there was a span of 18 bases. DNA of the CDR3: TGTGCCAGCAGCGGGATCAGGGAGTTGGGGGATACGCAGTATTTT. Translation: CASSGIRELGDTQYF.

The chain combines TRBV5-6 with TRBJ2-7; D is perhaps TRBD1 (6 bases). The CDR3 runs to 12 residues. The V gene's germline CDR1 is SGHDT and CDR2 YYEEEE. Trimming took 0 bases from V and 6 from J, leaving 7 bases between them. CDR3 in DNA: TGTGCCAGCAGCTTGGACAGGGCCGAGCAGTACTTC. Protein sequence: CASSLDRAEQYF. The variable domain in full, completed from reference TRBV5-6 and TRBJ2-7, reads DAGVTQSPTHLIKTRGQQVTLRCSPKSGHDTVSWYQQALGQGPQFIFQYYEEEERQRGNFPDRFSGHQFPNYSSELNVNALLLGDSALYLCASSLDRAEQYFGPGTRLTVT.

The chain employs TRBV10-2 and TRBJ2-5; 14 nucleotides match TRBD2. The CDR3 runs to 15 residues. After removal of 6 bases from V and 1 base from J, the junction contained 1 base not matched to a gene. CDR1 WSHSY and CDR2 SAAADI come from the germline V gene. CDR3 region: CASRGLAGVQETQYF. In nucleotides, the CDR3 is TGCGCCAGCAGGGGACTAGCGGGGGTCCAAGAGACCCAGTACTTC.

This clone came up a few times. The CDR3 DNA reads TGTGCCAGCAGGGACAGGGTCCTTGGCTACACCTTC. It yields the protein CASRDRVLGYTF. The chain uses TRBV28 and TRBJ1-2; TRBD1 aligns across 8 bases. The CDR3 loop spans 12 amino acids. Germline CDR1 is MDHEN and CDR2 is SYDVKM. The V gene end was trimmed by 6 bases and the J gene end by 7 bases; junction bases not matched to a gene: 4.

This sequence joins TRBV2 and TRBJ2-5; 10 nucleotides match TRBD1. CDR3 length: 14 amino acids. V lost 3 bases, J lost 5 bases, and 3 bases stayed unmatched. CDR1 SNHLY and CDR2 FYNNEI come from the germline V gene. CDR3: CASSDLTGGETQYF. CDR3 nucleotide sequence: TGTGCCAGCAGTGACCTGACAGGGGGCGAGACCCAGTACTTC.

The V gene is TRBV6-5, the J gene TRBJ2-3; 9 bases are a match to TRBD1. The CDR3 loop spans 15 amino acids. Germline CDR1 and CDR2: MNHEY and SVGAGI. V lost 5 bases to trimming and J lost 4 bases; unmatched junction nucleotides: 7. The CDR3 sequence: CASSKQGALPDTQYF. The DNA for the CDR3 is TGTGCCAGCAGTAAACAGGGGGCGCTTCCAGATACGCAGTATTTT.

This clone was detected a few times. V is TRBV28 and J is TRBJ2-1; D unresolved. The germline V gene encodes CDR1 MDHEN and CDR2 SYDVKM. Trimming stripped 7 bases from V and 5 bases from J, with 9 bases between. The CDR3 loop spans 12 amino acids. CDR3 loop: CASMSANNEQFF. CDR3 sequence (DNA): TGTGCCAGCATGAGCGCGAACAATGAGCAGTTCTTC.

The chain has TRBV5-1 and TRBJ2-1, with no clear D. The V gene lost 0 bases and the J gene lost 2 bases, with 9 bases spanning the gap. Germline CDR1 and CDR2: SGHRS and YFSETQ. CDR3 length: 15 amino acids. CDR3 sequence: CASSLVGVAYNEQFF. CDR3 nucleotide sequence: TGCGCCAGCAGCTTGGTCGGAGTTGCCTACAATGAGCAGTTCTTC. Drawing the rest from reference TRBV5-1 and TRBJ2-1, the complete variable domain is KAGVTQTPRYLIKTRGQQVTLSCSPISGHRSVSWYQQTPGQGLQFLFEYFSETQRNKGNFPGRFSGRQFSNSRSEMNVSTLELGDSALYLCASSLVGVAYNEQFFGPGTRLTVL.

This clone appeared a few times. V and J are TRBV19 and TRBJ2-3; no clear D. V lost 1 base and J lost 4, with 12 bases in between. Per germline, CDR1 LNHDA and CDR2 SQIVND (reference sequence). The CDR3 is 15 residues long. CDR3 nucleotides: TGTGCCAGTAGTATAGCCCCAAACCCTTCAGATACGCAGTATTTT. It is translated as CASSIAPNPSDTQYF.

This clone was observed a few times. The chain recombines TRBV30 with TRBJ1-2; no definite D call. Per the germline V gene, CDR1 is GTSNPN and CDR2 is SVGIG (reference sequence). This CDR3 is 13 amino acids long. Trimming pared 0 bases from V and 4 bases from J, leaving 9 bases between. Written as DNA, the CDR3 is TGTGCCTGGAGTGTGAAGACCAGCTATGGCTACACCTTC. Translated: CAWSVKTSYGYTF.

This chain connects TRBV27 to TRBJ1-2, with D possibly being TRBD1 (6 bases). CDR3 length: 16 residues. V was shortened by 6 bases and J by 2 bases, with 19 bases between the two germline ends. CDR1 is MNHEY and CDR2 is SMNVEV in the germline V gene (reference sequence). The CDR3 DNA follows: TGTGCCAGCAGGCAGGGGACGGCGGACCCGAACTATGGCTACACCTTC. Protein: CASRQGTADPNYGYTF.

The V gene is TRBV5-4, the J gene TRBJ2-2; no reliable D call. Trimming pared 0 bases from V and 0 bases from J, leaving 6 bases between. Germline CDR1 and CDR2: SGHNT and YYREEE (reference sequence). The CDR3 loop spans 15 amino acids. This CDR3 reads CASSLVQPNTGELFF. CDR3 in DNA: TGTGCCAGCAGCTTGGTCCAGCCGAACACCGGGGAGCTGTTTTTT.

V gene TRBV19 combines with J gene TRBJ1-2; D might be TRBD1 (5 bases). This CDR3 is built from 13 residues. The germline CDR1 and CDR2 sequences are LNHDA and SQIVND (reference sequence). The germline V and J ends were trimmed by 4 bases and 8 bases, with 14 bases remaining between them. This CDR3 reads CASSSLTAPGYTF. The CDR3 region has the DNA TGTGCCAGTAGTAGTCTGACAGCACCGGGCTACACCTTC.

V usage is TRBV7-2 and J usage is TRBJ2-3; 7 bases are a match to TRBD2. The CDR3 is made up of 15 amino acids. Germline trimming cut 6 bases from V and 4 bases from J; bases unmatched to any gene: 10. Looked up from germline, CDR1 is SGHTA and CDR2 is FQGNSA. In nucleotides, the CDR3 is TGTGCCAGCAGACAACGGGGGGAAAGTTCAGATACGCAGTATTTT. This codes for CASRQRGESSDTQYF.

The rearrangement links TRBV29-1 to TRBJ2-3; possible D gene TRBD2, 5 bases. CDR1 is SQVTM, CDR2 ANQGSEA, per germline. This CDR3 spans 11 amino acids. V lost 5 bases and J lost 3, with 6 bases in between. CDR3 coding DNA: TGCAGCGTTAAGCGGACAGATACGCAGTATTTT. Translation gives CSVKRTDTQYF.

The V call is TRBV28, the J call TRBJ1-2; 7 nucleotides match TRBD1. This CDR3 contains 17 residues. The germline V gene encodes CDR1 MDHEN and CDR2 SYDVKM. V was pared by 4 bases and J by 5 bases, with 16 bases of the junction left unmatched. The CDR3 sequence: CASSSFLRQGGSYGYTF. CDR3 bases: TGTGCCAGCAGTTCCTTCCTAAGACAGGGAGGGAGTTATGGCTACACCTTC.

The CDR3 DNA reads TGTGCCAGCAGTGGGGGACTCCTGATCTACGAGCAGTACTTC. Translation: CASSGGLLIYEQYF. The chain carries TRBV2 and TRBJ2-7; a weak D match, TRBD2 (6 bases). The CDR3 covers 14 residues. The germline CDR1 and CDR2 sequences are SNHLY and FYNNEI. The V and J ends lost 4 bases and 3 bases respectively, with 13 bases between them.

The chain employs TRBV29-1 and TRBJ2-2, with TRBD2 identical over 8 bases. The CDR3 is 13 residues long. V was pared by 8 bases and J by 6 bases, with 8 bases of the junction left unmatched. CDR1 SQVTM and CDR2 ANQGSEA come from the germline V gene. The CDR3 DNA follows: TGCAGCCTCCCGCGGGGGGTGCCCGGGGAGCTGTTTTTT. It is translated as CSLPRGVPGELFF.

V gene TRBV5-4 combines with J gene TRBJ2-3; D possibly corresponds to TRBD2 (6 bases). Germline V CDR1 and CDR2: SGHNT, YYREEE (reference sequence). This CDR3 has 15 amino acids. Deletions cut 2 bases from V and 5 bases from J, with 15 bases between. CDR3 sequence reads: CASSLKLAGLDTQYF. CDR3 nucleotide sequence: TGTGCCAGCAGCTTAAAACTAGCCGGTTTAGATACGCAGTATTTT. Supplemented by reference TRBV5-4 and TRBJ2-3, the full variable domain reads ETGVTQSPTHLIKTRGQQVTLRCSSQSGHNTVSWYQQALGQGPQFIFQYYREEENGRGNFPPRFSGLQFPNYSSELNVNALELDDSALYLCASSLKLAGLDTQYFGPGTRLTVL.

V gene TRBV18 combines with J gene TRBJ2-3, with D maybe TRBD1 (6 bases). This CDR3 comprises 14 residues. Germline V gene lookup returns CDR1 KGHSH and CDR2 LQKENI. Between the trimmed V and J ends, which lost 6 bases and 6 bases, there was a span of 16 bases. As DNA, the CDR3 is TGTGCCAGCTCTAATATCGGACAGCTGGATACGCAGTATTTT. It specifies CASSNIGQLDTQYF.

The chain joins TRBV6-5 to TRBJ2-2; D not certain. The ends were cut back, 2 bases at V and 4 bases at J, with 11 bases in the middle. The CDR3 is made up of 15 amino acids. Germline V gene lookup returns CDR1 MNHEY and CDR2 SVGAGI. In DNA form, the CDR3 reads TGTGCCAGCAGTTACCTACAGACAAGCACCGGGGAGCTGTTTTTT. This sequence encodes CASSYLQTSTGELFF.

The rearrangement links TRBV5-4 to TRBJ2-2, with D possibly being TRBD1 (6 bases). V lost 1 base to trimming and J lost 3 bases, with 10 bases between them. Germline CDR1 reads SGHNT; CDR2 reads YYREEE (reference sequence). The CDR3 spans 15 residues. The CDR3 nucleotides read TGTGCCAGCAGCTTGCCGGGACAAGACACCGGGGAGCTGTTTTTT. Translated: CASSLPGQDTGELFF. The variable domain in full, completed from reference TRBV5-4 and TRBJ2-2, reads ETGVTQSPTHLIKTRGQQVTLRCSSQSGHNTVSWYQQALGQGPQFIFQYYREEENGRGNFPPRFSGLQFPNYSSELNVNALELDDSALYLCASSLPGQDTGELFFGEGSRLTVL.